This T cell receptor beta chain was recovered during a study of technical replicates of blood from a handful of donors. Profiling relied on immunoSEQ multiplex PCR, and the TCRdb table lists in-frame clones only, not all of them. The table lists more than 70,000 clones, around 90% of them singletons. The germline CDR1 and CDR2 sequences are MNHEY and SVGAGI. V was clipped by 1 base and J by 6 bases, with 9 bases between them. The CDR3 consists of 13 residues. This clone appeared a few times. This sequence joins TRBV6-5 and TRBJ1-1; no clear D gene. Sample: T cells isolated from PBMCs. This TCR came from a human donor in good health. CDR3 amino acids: CASSYFDGAEAFF. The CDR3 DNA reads TGTGCCAGCAGTTACTTTGACGGGGCTGAAGCTTTCTTT.